One sample yielded the 8 T cell receptor beta chains listed below, sequenced in a study of shared clonotypes between healthy human individuals. The assay was immunoSEQ multiplex PCR, and TCRdb's table has in-frame clones only and misses some. This repertoire shows approximately 510,000 clones, around 79% found once; its top ten account for 13%. The sequencing input was PBMCs. The receptors stem from a woman aged 40-49 years in good health. Some clones in this sample may be carry-over from other donors' samples.

The V and J genes are TRBV9 and TRBJ2-1, with TRBD1 matching over 9 bases. Germline values: CDR1 SGDLS, CDR2 YYNGEE. Germline trimming cut 2 bases from V and 4 bases from J; bases unmatched to any gene: 16. CDR3 length: 19 residues. DNA of the CDR3: TGTGCCAGCAGCGTGGGGCCGGGCGGGGGACAGGGCCTTTACAATGAGCAGTTCTTC. It yields the protein CASSVGPGGGQGLYNEQFF.

The chain couples TRBV7-8 to TRBJ2-1; D is ambiguous. This CDR3 spans 14 amino acids. Germline CDR1 and CDR2: SGHVS and FQNEAQ. The V end lost 1 base, the J end lost 4 bases, and 8 bases lay between the germline ends. The chain's CDR3 is CASSLDSEYNEQFF. In nucleotides, the CDR3 is TGTGCCAGCAGCTTAGATTCGGAGTACAATGAGCAGTTCTTC.

This chain connects TRBV10-1 to TRBJ2-3, with a possible D match to TRBD2 (5 bases). The CDR3 length is 15 residues. Germline values: CDR1 WNHNN, CDR2 SYGVQD (reference sequence). The V and J ends lost 0 bases and 4 bases respectively, with 11 bases between them. The CDR3 sequence is CASSESGRGPDTQYF. In nucleotides, the CDR3 is TGCGCCAGCAGTGAGTCAGGACGCGGGCCAGATACGCAGTATTTT.

The chain is built from TRBV6-4 and TRBJ2-3; 7 nucleotides agree with TRBD2. The CDR3 extends over 15 amino acids. V shed 3 bases and J 3 bases; nucleotides not matched to a gene: 6. Germline CDR1 and CDR2: MRHNA and SNTAGT. CDR3 sequence reads: CASSETGGGTDTQYF. CDR3 coding DNA: TGTGCCAGCAGTGAGACGGGAGGTGGGACAGATACGCAGTATTTT.

The chain recombines TRBV30 with TRBJ2-1; 7 bases are a match to TRBD2. Looked up from germline, CDR1 is GTSNPN and CDR2 is SVGIG (reference sequence). The length of the CDR3 is 14 residues. V shed 2 bases and J 3 bases; nucleotides not matched to a gene: 4. The CDR3 DNA reads TGTGCCTGGAGTCCGACTAGCATCTACAATGAGCAGTTCTTC. Its translation: CAWSPTSIYNEQFF. Full variable domain (rest looked up from reference TRBV30 and TRBJ2-1): SQTIHQWPATLVQPVGSPLSLECTVEGTSNPNLYWYRQAAGRGLQLLFYSVGIGQISSEVPQNLSASRPQDRQFILSSKKLLLSDSGFYLCAWSPTSIYNEQFFGPGTRLTVL.

The chain links TRBV19 to TRBJ1-2; no definite D call. Trimming cost V 6 bases and J 6 bases, with 17 bases left between them. The germline gives CDR1 LNHDA, CDR2 SQIVND (reference sequence). The CDR3 covers 14 residues. The CDR3 loop is CASRPSRRWNGYTF. In nucleotides, the CDR3 is TGTGCCAGTAGACCAAGCCGGAGATGGAATGGCTACACCTTC.

In DNA, the CDR3 is TGTGCCAGCAGTGTAAGGACAGTCTACGAGCAGTACTTC. Translating gives CASSVRTVYEQYF. The V call is TRBV2, the J call TRBJ2-7; maybe TRBD1 (6 bases). Per germline, CDR1 SNHLY and CDR2 FYNNEI. This CDR3 is built from 13 residues. V gave up 4 bases and J gave up 3 bases, with 10 bases separating them.

This chain joins TRBV29-1 and TRBJ2-7; 9 bases line up with TRBD1. The CDR3 length is 14 residues. The trim removed 3 bases at V and 4 bases at J, leaving 7 bases unmatched. CDR1 SQVTM and CDR2 ANQGSEA come from the germline V gene. CDR3 coding DNA: TGCAGCGTTGATGAATGGGGACAGGGTTACGAGCAGTACTTC. It codes for CSVDEWGQGYEQYF.